This entry lists 20 T cell receptor beta chains sequenced from one sample in a study of shared clonotypes between healthy human individuals. Produced via immunoSEQ multiplex PCR; TCRdb's table is partial and in-frame only. The sample shows some 2.1 million clones, 90% to 95% of them seen only once. Specimen: naive CD4+ T cells sorted from blood. The subset: CD45RA+ positively selected. The receptors come from a man younger than 35 in good health.

This chain joins TRBV27 and TRBJ1-6, with TRBD1 identical over 9 bases. The ends lost 5 bases at V and 5 bases at J; junction bases unmatched: 4. Germline CDR1 is MNHEY and CDR2 is SMNVEV (reference sequence). The CDR3 extends over 15 amino acids. The CDR3 nucleotides are TGTGCCAGCAGTGGACAGGGGATGAATAATTCACCCCTCCACTTT. Translating gives CASSGQGMNNSPLHF.

The rearrangement joins TRBV12-5 to TRBJ2-7; D may be TRBD1 (5 bases). The CDR3 sequence is 15 residues long. V shed 3 bases and J shed 4 bases, with 16 bases lying between them. Per germline, CDR1 LGHNT and CDR2 FRNRAP. CDR3 amino acids: CASGLSGPVGYEQYF. The CDR3 nucleotides read TGTGCTAGTGGTTTATCAGGGCCGGTGGGGTACGAGCAGTACTTC.

This chain connects TRBV2 to TRBJ1-5, with D uncertain. Trimming removed 6 bases from V and 0 bases from J, with 9 bases in between. Germline V CDR1 and CDR2: SNHLY, FYNNEI. CDR3 size: 14 residues. CDR3 DNA: TGTGCCAGCAGAGAGGGCCTTAGCAATCAGCCCCAGCATTTT. Protein product: CASREGLSNQPQHF.

The chain links TRBV27 to TRBJ1-4; 9 nucleotides agree with TRBD1. CDR3 length equals 14 residues. Germline CDR1 MNHEY, CDR2 SMNVEV (reference sequence). V was clipped by 4 bases and J by 5 bases; unmatched bases: 2. CDR3 sequence: CASSSGQGNEKLFF. CDR3 DNA sequence: TGTGCCAGCAGTTCCGGACAGGGGAATGAAAAACTGTTTTTT.

The chain couples TRBV5-1 to TRBJ2-7; D not certain. The V and J ends lost 4 bases and 3 bases respectively, with 20 bases between them. From germline, CDR1 is SGHRS and CDR2 YFSETQ. The CDR3 is 16 amino acids. The CDR3 reads CASSRLKDSHFYEQYF. The CDR3 DNA is TGCGCCAGCAGCCGCTTAAAAGACTCCCACTTCTACGAGCAGTACTTC. Filled out from reference TRBV5-1 and TRBJ2-7, the complete variable domain reads KAGVTQTPRYLIKTRGQQVTLSCSPISGHRSVSWYQQTPGQGLQFLFEYFSETQRNKGNFPGRFSGRQFSNSRSEMNVSTLELGDSALYLCASSRLKDSHFYEQYFGPGTRLTVT.

The rearrangement uses TRBV10-2 and TRBJ1-2; no definite D call. Deletions cut 3 bases from V and 12 bases from J, with 20 bases between. Germline CDR1 WSHSY, CDR2 SAAADI. This CDR3 comprises 14 residues. The CDR3 is CASSEPQQGYLHTF. CDR3 bases: TGCGCCAGCAGTGAACCGCAACAAGGATATCTTCACACCTTC.

The chain has TRBV10-1 and TRBJ1-1, with 11 bases lining up with TRBD1. The CDR3 runs 15 residues. Unmatched junction bases numbered 2, after V lost 0 bases and J lost 5 bases. The germline V gene encodes CDR1 WNHNN and CDR2 SYGVQD (reference sequence). CDR3 residues: CASSESGTGGTEAFF. CDR3 bases: TGCGCCAGCAGTGAGTCCGGGACAGGGGGAACTGAAGCTTTCTTT.

The chain is built from TRBV11-2 and TRBJ1-4; D not resolved. The germline V and J ends were trimmed by 2 bases and 15 bases, with 10 bases remaining between them. Per the germline V gene, CDR1 is SGHAT and CDR2 is FQNNGV. The CDR3 length is 11 residues. The DNA for the CDR3 is TGTGCCAGCAGCTTAACCGGGATTGTGTTTTTT. As protein: CASSLTGIVFF.

With respect to this clone: The sample carries other DNA sequences with the same CDR3. This rearrangement joins TRBV5-1 to TRBJ2-7, with D perhaps matching TRBD2 (6 bases). Trimming removed 0 bases from V and 3 bases from J, with 7 bases in between. This CDR3 region has 13 residues. In germline, CDR1 is SGHRS, CDR2 YFSETQ. The CDR3 sequence is CASSLDGSYEQYF. The CDR3 DNA is TGCGCCAGCAGCTTGGACGGGAGCTACGAGCAGTACTTC. The full variable domain, in which reference TRBV5-1 and TRBJ2-7 provide the parts outside the CDR3, is KAGVTQTPRYLIKTRGQQVTLSCSPISGHRSVSWYQQTPGQGLQFLFEYFSETQRNKGNFPGRFSGRQFSNSRSEMNVSTLELGDSALYLCASSLDGSYEQYFGPGTRLTVT.

The V call is TRBV7-9, the J call TRBJ1-3; D is undetermined. V lost 5 bases to trimming and J lost 8 bases, with 10 bases between them. This CDR3 is built from 12 residues. Germline-derived CDR1 and CDR2 are SEHNR and FQNEAQ (reference sequence). The CDR3 is CASSLKGYTIYF. The CDR3 bases are TGTGCCAGCAGCCTGAAGGGCTACACCATATATTTT.

With regard to this clone: Different DNA sequences within this sample yield the same CDR3. V gene TRBV29-1 combines with J gene TRBJ1-1; the D gene is possibly TRBD1 (5 bases). V dropped 5 bases and J dropped 0 bases, with 10 bases sitting between them. CDR3 length: 13 amino acids. Germline V gene data show CDR1 as SQVTM and CDR2 as ANQGSEA. In DNA form, the CDR3 reads TGCAGCGTTAAGGGACGGATGAACACTGAAGCTTTCTTT. Translating gives CSVKGRMNTEAFF.

This clone was recorded only once. The genes are TRBV6-5 and TRBJ2-3; 8 bases agree with TRBD1. CDR1 MNHEY and CDR2 SVGAGI come from the germline V gene. V lost 6 bases and J lost 4; bases outside the gene matches: 6. The CDR3 is 14 amino acids. The CDR3 loop is CASRHRGSSDTQYF. The CDR3 DNA sequence: TGTGCCAGCAGACACAGGGGGAGTTCAGATACGCAGTATTTT.

The rearrangement joins TRBV4-1 to TRBJ1-3, with unresolved D. The CDR3 is 14 residues long. Germline loops: CDR1 MGHRA, CDR2 YSYEKL. V shed 4 bases and J shed 6 bases, with 13 bases lying between them. The CDR3 sequence: CASSRTQYANTIYF. The CDR3 DNA follows: TGCGCCAGCAGCCGGACTCAGTACGCAAACACCATATATTTT.

The V gene is TRBV6-5, the J gene TRBJ2-7; D unresolved. The germline gives CDR1 MNHEY, CDR2 SVGAGI. Between the trimmed V and J ends, which lost 4 bases and 3 bases, there was a span of 10 bases. CDR3 length: 13 amino acids. Written as DNA, the CDR3 is TGTGCCAGCAGTTTAGGGCCCCGCTACGAGCAGTACTTC. Its protein is CASSLGPRYEQYF.

Points on this clone: This sample includes further DNA sequences coding for the same CDR3. V gene TRBV9 combines with J gene TRBJ1-5; D unresolved. Germline V gives CDR1 SGDLS, CDR2 YYNGEE. This CDR3 spans 14 amino acids. Deletions cut 2 bases from V and 3 bases from J, with 9 bases between. This chain's CDR3 is CASSVGSVNQPQHF. Here the CDR3 DNA reads TGTGCCAGCAGCGTTGGGTCAGTCAATCAGCCCCAGCATTTT.

This chain connects TRBV7-2 to TRBJ1-2, with TRBD1 matching 8 bases. Per the germline V gene, CDR1 is SGHTA and CDR2 is FQGNSA. With V trimmed by 5 bases and J by 8 bases, 4 bases remained unmatched. The CDR3 is made up of 12 amino acids. CDR3 DNA: TGTGCCAGCAGCAAGACAGGGGAAGGCTACACCTTC. Residues: CASSKTGEGYTF.

J is TRBJ2-3 and V is TRBV19; the D is unclear. Germline V lookup: CDR1 LNHDA, CDR2 SQIVND (reference sequence). Trimming pared 2 bases from V and 3 bases from J, leaving 12 bases between. The CDR3 totals 15 residues. The CDR3 DNA follows: TGTGCCAGTAGTATAAACCCTACAAGGACAGATACGCAGTATTTT. This sequence encodes CASSINPTRTDTQYF.

This clone is a singleton in its sample. The V gene is TRBV15, the J gene TRBJ2-1; D possibly uses TRBD1 or TRBD2 (5 bases each). V was shortened by 0 bases and J by 2 bases, with 14 bases between the two germline ends. Germline-derived CDR1 and CDR2 are LNHNV and YYDKDF (reference sequence). The CDR3 spans 17 residues. The CDR3 here is CATSRDRGGPTYNEQFF. CDR3 bases: TGTGCCACCAGCAGAGATCGGGGCGGGCCTACCTACAATGAGCAGTTCTTC.

The rearrangement joins TRBV28 to TRBJ2-5; 12 bases fit TRBD2. Germline V gives CDR1 MDHEN, CDR2 SYDVKM. The CDR3 consists of 15 residues. The J segment lost 5 bases and the V segment lost 4 bases, leaving 5 bases of the junction unmatched. Here the CDR3 DNA reads TGTGCCAGCAGTTCCACTAGCGGGGGGTGGGAGACCCAGTACTTC. This codes for CASSSTSGGWETQYF.

The CDR3 reads CASSGVVQFSYEQYF. For the CDR3, the DNA is TGTGCCAGCAGCGGGGTGGTGCAGTTCTCCTACGAGCAGTACTTC. This chain uses TRBV7-2 with TRBJ2-7; D is undetermined. V shed 5 bases and J shed 0 bases, with 14 bases lying between them. Germline V gives CDR1 SGHTA, CDR2 FQGNSA. The CDR3 extends over 15 amino acids.